Reported below is one T cell receptor beta chain. The TCR beta library used iRepertoire HTBI primers with Arm-PCR amplification of CDR3. A single record per CDR3 protein comes from TCRdb applying MiXCR to the multiplex PCR reads. The sample holds some 600,000 distinct CDR3 sequences, around 15% seen once. This record belongs to a study of regulatory T cells in long-lasting Graves disease. Noted time point: newly diagnosed GD, antithyroid drugs for less than 3 months. With RNA extracted from PBMCs as input, the TCR library was made. The CDR3 consists of 14 residues. Germline assignment: CDR1 DFQATT and CDR2 SNEGSKA (reference sequence). The ends lost 6 bases at V and 1 base at J; junction bases unmatched: 8. These data were also reused for a study on T cells in Graves' hyperthyroidism and ophthalmopathy. That study adds: Exclusion of a patient resulted from uncontrolled infection, other autoimmune disease, pregnancy or lactation. The primer set for the first-round RT-PCR of the TCR CDR3 was HTBI.

The origin of this receptor is a young man with Graves disease. V gene TRBV20-1 combines with J gene TRBJ1-1, with 7 bases identical to TRBD1. The sequenced sample was peripheral blood mononuclear cells (PBMCs), obtained at new diagnosis, from a patient treated with antithyroid drugs. The CDR3 DNA follows: TGCAGTGCCATCCGGGACAGACCGAACACTGAAGCTTTCTTT. Protein product: CSAIRDRPNTEAFF.